This T cell receptor (beta chain) was observed in a study of vaccination and CD4 T cells after COVID-19. In the study overall: Every participant was given two doses of BNT162b2 or mRNA-1273 vaccine. Post-diagnosis, post-COVID samples were collected after a median 101 days, ranging 35 to 161. Stimulation of the cells used overlapping spike peptide pools from SARS-CoV-2 and from the common cold coronaviruses HCoV-NL63, HCoV-OC43 and HCoV-229E.

The Oncomine TCR Beta short-read assay was applied to DNA of cultured CD4+ T cells. TCRdb itself ran the PCR reads through MiXCR, one entry per CDR3 protein. The sample contains 9,500 to 15,000 distinct CDR3 sequences, almost 55% of which appear only once. About this clonotype itself: Antigen specificity is unknown.

The CDR3 totals 15 residues. V was clipped by 4 bases and J by 5 bases; unmatched bases: 7. Looked up from germline, CDR1 is SGHRS and CDR2 is YFSETQ. Treatment reported: approximately 9-day PBMC culture with coronavirus spike peptide pools or control peptides (ViraFEST assay). The specimen was cultured CD4+ T cells from blood, collected after SARS-CoV-2 vaccination. The chain combines TRBV5-1 with TRBJ2-3; 10 bases match TRBD1. The source is a human donor with COVID-19. CDR3 sequence reads: CASSPDRGRGDTQYF. CDR3 coding DNA: TGCGCCAGCAGCCCTGACAGGGGGCGTGGAGATACGCAGTATTTT.